Listed below are T cell receptor beta chains from one sample, sequenced in a study of T cell changes during pregnancy in multiple sclerosis. Assay: immunoSEQ multiplex PCR; the TCRdb copy retains only in-frame clones and omits some. In the table there are approximately 41,000 clones, roughly 92% of which are singletons. Material: CD4+ T cells from peripheral blood mononuclear cells, obtained in the first trimester of pregnancy. The source is a female donor with multiple sclerosis, enrolled in a pregnancy study. CDR3s include the opening cysteine and the closing phenylalanine or tryptophan. The D gene is left open where the match is weak. Some rows have no size entry. The others give once, few or many, or a class for an expanded clone.

v_call,j_call,d_call,clone_size,cdr3_nt,cdr3_aa
TRBV5-6,TRBJ1-5,-,few,TGTGCCAGCAGCTTGGAAGGGGTTGGCAATCAGCCCCAGCATTTT,CASSLEGVGNQPQHF
TRBV10-3,TRBJ1-5,-,-,TGTGCCACCGGGGGTGGACAGCCCCAGCATTTT,CATGGGQPQHF
TRBV29-1,TRBJ1-1,TRBD1,-,TGCAGCGCTAAGGGGGGACAGGGGAACACTGAAGCTTTCTTT,CSAKGGQGNTEAFF
TRBV19,TRBJ2-7,-,-,TGTGCCAGTAGTATAACCGGGAAAGACTACGAGCAGTACTTC,CASSITGKDYEQYF
TRBV25-1,TRBJ1-2,-,once,TGTGCCAGCAGTGACGGCTGGGCCAACTATGGCTACACCTTC,CASSDGWANYGYTF
TRBV18,TRBJ1-5,TRBD1,-,TGTGCCAGCTCACCACAACAGGGGGGCCGCAGCAATCAGCCCCAGCATTTT,CASSPQQGGRSNQPQHF
TRBV5-1,TRBJ2-3,TRBD2,-,TGCGCCAGCAGCTTGTGGGGGAGGGGAGCAGATACGCAGTATTTT,CASSLWGRGADTQYF
TRBV7-9,TRBJ2-1,-,-,TGTGCCAGCAGCTTTCATAATGAGCAGTTCTTC,CASSFHNEQFF
TRBV6-5,TRBJ2-3,TRBD1,-,TGTGCCAGCAGTTACCGGGGACAGGGCACAGATACGCAGTATTTT,CASSYRGQGTDTQYF
TRBV5-1,TRBJ2-5,TRBD2,-,TGCGCCAGCAGCTCGGGACTAGCGGGAGGGATTTTCGAGACCCAGTACTTC,CASSSGLAGGIFETQYF
TRBV14,TRBJ1-1,TRBD1,-,TGTGCCAGCAGCCAATTCCCAGGGGGTGCGAACACTGAAGCTTTCTTT,CASSQFPGGANTEAFF
TRBV7-8,TRBJ2-1,-,-,TGTGCCAGCAGCCCAGAGGGGACACATGACAATGAGCAGTTCTTC,CASSPEGTHDNEQFF
TRBV5-1,TRBJ1-5,TRBD1,-,TGCGCCAGCAGCTTGGGCGACAGGGATTGGGAGCCCCAGCATTTT,CASSLGDRDWEPQHF
TRBV6-4,TRBJ2-1,-,-,TGTGCCAGCAGTGACTCGACGCTAGCGAGATACAATGAGCAGTTCTTC,CASSDSTLARYNEQFF
TRBV14,TRBJ2-5,-,-,TGTGCCAGCAGCCAAGACTTGGTGGACTACTCCTCCCGGGAGACCCAGTACTTC,CASSQDLVDYSSRETQYF
TRBV6-6,TRBJ2-7,-,-,TGTGCCAGCAGTTTTACTAGGGCCACCTACGAGCAGTACTTC,CASSFTRATYEQYF
TRBV28,TRBJ2-7,TRBD2,-,TGTGCCAGCAGCCCCTCCGGGACTAGCGGATACGAGCAGTACTTC,CASSPSGTSGYEQYF
TRBV15,TRBJ2-7,-,-,TGTGCCACCAGCAGAGAAGGGGCGGTATACGAGCAGTACTTC,CATSREGAVYEQYF
TRBV28,TRBJ1-1,TRBD1,-,TGTGCCAGCAGTATCCGACAGGGGCTGGGCGGTACTGAAGCTTTCTTT,CASSIRQGLGGTEAFF
TRBV4-2,TRBJ2-7,TRBD2,-,TGTGCCAGCAGCCCATTAGCGGGAGCGGGTTACGAGCAGTACTTC,CASSPLAGAGYEQYF
TRBV28,TRBJ2-7,TRBD1,-,TGTGCCAGCAGTCCGGGACAGGTGAGCGAGCAGTACTTC,CASSPGQVSEQYF
TRBV25-1,TRBJ1-4,-,-,TGTGCCAGCAGTGTACAGGGCTTTAATGAAAAACTGTTTTTT,CASSVQGFNEKLFF
TRBV4-2,TRBJ2-6,TRBD1,-,TGTGCCAGCAGCCAAGTTCAGGGGGCGGCTGGGGCCAACGTCCTGACTTTC,CASSQVQGAAGANVLTF
TRBV15,TRBJ2-2,-,-,TGTGCCACCAGCAGGGAGGGGGCACCCAACACCGGGGAGCTGTTTTTT,CATSREGAPNTGELFF
TRBV13,TRBJ2-1,TRBD2,-,TGTGCCAGCAGTAGATGGACTAGCAGGTATAATGAGCAGTTCTTC,CASSRWTSRYNEQFF
TRBV27,TRBJ2-3,TRBD1,-,TGTGCCAGCAGTCGGGGGACAGGCCACACAGATACGCAGTATTTT,CASSRGTGHTDTQYF
TRBV15,TRBJ2-5,TRBD1,-,TGTGCCACCAGCAGAGACGGACAGGGGTCTGAGTCCCAGTACTTC,CATSRDGQGSESQYF
TRBV2,TRBJ1-4,-,-,TGTGCCAGCAGTGAAGGACAGTACAGAACTAATGAAAAACTGTTTTTT,CASSEGQYRTNEKLFF
TRBV7-9,TRBJ2-2,-,-,TGTGCCAGCAGCCGTAAACAGGGTCCCGCCCCGGCCGGGGAGCTGTTTTTT,CASSRKQGPAPAGELFF
TRBV14,TRBJ2-7,-,-,TGTGCCAGCAGCCAACAGGGTCTGGTGGACGAGCAGTACTTC,CASSQQGLVDEQYF
TRBV7-9,TRBJ1-1,-,-,TGTGCCAGCAGCTTAGAAGCGGGACCGCTGCGTAACACTGAAGCTTTCTTT,CASSLEAGPLRNTEAFF
TRBV2,TRBJ1-6,TRBD1,-,TGTGCCAGCAGTCTCTTCGGGACAGGGGGGAATTCACCCCTCCACTTT,CASSLFGTGGNSPLHF
TRBV4-2,TRBJ2-7,TRBD2,-,TGTGCCAGCAGCCAAGATTTCGGGAGGGATTACGAGCAGTACTTC,CASSQDFGRDYEQYF
TRBV30,TRBJ2-1,-,once,TGTGCCTGGAGTGAATCGGGAGCAAACAATGAGCAGTTCTTC,CAWSESGANNEQFF
TRBV10-3,TRBJ2-3,-,-,TGTGCCATCAGTGAGTCCGCGCAGGGGGGAGATACGCAGTATTTT,CAISESAQGGDTQYF
TRBV5-6,TRBJ1-2,-,-,TGTGCCAGCAGCTTGGTTGGAGGACCCGCTAACTATGGCTACACCTTC,CASSLVGGPANYGYTF
TRBV5-1,TRBJ2-1,-,once,TGCGCCAGCAGCTTGGCGGGAGTGCTGGAAGGTGAGCAGTTCTTC,CASSLAGVLEGEQFF
TRBV6-5,TRBJ1-1,-,-,TGTGCCAGCAGTTATAATAGGGGGAACACTGAAGCTTTCTTT,CASSYNRGNTEAFF
TRBV9,TRBJ2-2,TRBD2,once,TGTGCCAGCAGCCTAGGGACTAGCGGAAGTACGAACACCGGGGAGCTGTTTTTT,CASSLGTSGSTNTGELFF
TRBV4-1,TRBJ2-3,TRBD2,once,TGCGCCAGCAGCCAATCCTTAGCGGGAGGTGGAGATACGCAGTATTTT,CASSQSLAGGGDTQYF
TRBV28,TRBJ2-3,-,-,TGTGCCAGCACCCTTTTACGGGGAACAAATACGCAGTATTTT,CASTLLRGTNTQYF
TRBV19,TRBJ2-6,-,once,TGTGCCAGTAGTATAGAAAGTCGGGTCTCTGGGGCCAACGTCCTGACTTTC,CASSIESRVSGANVLTF
TRBV4-1,TRBJ2-3,-,-,TGCGCCAGCAGCCAAGCGTGGGGGCCAGATACGCAGTATTTT,CASSQAWGPDTQYF
TRBV30,TRBJ2-7,TRBD1,-,TGTGCCTGGATTACAGGGGAGAGAAGCGAGCAGTACTTC,CAWITGERSEQYF
TRBV5-4,TRBJ2-2,-,few,TGTGCCAGCCAAGAGGTGAACACCGGGGAGCTGTTTTTT,CASQEVNTGELFF
TRBV27,TRBJ2-3,TRBD1,-,TGTGCCAGCAGTTTCGTGAGGGGGCCGGGCACAGATACGCAGTATTTT,CASSFVRGPGTDTQYF
TRBV28,TRBJ2-7,TRBD2,once,TGTGCCAGCAGCCCCACGACTAGCGGGTACGAGCAGTACTTC,CASSPTTSGYEQYF
TRBV11-2,TRBJ2-7,-,-,TGTGCCAGCAGCCTGACAGTTCCTTCCTACGAGCAGTACTTC,CASSLTVPSYEQYF